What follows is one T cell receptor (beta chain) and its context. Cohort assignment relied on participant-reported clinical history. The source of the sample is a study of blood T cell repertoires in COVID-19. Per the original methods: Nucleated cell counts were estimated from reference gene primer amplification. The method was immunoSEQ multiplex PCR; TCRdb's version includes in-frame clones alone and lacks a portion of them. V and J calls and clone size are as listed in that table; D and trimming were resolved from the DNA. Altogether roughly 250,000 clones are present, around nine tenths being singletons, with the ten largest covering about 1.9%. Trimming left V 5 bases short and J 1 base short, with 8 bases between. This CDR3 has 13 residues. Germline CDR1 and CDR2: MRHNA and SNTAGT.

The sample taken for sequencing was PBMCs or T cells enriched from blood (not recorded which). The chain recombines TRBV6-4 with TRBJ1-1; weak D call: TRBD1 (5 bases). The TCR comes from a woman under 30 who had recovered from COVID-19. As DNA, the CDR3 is TGTGCCAGCAGTCCCACAGGGAACACTGAAGCTTTCTTT. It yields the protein CASSPTGNTEAFF.